The present TCR beta chain was sequenced within a study of blood T cell repertoires in COVID-19. Looking at the study overall: Samples taken during acute and convalescent COVID-19 were collected in the United States, Italy and Spain.

The length of the CDR3 is 15 residues. The V gene lost 4 bases and the J gene lost 1 base, with 14 bases spanning the gap. Germline CDR1 is SGDLS and CDR2 is YYNGEE. Per the original methods: By means of reference gene primer amplification, nucleated cell counts were estimated. The data were produced by immunoSEQ multiplex PCR, yet TCRdb's version contains in-frame clones alone and is incomplete. The V and J calls and clone size were taken over from that table, and D and trimming were inferred from the DNA. The table shows roughly 69,000 clones, with under 90% occurring only once. This clone was observed a handful of times.

The chain is built from TRBV9 and TRBJ1-1, with D tentatively TRBD1 (6 bases). The TCR was taken from a human donor in a cohort sampled during active COVID-19. The sample consisted of peripheral blood. Written as DNA, the CDR3 is TGTGCCAGCAGCCCCGGACAGACGACGAACACTGAAGCTTTCTTT. Translated, it gives CASSPGQTTNTEAFF. Looking up the rest from reference TRBV9 and TRBJ1-1 gives the full variable domain: DSGVTQTPKHLITATGQRVTLRCSPRSGDLSVYWYQQSLDQGLQFLIQYYNGEERAKGNILERFSAQQFPDLHSELNLSSLELGDSALYFCASSPGQTTNTEAFFGQGTRLTVV.